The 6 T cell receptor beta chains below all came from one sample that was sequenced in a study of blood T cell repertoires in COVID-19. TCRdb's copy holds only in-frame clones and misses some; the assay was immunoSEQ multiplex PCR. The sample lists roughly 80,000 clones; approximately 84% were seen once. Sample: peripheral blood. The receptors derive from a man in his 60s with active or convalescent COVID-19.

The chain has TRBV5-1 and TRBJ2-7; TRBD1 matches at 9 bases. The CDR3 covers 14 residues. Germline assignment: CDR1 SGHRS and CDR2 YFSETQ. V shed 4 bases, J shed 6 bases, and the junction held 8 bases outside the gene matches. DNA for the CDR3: TGCGCCAGCAGCCGGACCGGGACAGGGTTCGAGCAGTACTTC. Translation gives CASSRTGTGFEQYF.

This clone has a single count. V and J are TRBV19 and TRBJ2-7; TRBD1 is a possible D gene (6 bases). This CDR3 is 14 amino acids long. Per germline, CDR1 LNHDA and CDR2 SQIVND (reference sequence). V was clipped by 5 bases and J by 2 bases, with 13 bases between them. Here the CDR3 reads CASSAQGTTYEQYF. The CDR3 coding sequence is TGTGCCAGTAGTGCCCAGGGGACCACCTACGAGCAGTACTTC.

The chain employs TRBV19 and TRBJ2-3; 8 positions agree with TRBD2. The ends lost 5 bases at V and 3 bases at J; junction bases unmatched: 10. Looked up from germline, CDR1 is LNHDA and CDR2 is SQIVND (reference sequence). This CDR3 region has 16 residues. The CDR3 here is CASSPRGGGTTDTQYF. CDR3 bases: TGTGCCAGTAGTCCGCGTGGCGGGGGGACTACAGATACGCAGTATTTT.

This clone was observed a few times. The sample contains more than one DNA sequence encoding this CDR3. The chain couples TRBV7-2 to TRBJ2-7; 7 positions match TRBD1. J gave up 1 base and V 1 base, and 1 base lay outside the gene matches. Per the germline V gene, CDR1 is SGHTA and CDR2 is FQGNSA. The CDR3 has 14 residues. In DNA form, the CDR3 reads TGTGCCAGCAGCTTAGTGGGACAGTCCTACGAGCAGTACTTC. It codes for CASSLVGQSYEQYF.

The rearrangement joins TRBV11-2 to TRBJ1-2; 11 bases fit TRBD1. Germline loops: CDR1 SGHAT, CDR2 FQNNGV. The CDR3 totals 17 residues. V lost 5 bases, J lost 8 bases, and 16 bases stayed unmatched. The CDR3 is CASSNPPWTGGTGGYTF. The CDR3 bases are TGTGCCAGCAGCAACCCTCCCTGGACAGGGGGCACGGGGGGCTACACCTTC.

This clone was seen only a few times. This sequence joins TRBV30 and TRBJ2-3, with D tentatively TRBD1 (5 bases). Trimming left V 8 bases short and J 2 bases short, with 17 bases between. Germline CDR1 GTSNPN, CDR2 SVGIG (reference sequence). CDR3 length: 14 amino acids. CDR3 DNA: TGTGCCCGGACCACAGGAACATACACAGATACGCAGTATTTT. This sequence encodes CARTTGTYTDTQYF.